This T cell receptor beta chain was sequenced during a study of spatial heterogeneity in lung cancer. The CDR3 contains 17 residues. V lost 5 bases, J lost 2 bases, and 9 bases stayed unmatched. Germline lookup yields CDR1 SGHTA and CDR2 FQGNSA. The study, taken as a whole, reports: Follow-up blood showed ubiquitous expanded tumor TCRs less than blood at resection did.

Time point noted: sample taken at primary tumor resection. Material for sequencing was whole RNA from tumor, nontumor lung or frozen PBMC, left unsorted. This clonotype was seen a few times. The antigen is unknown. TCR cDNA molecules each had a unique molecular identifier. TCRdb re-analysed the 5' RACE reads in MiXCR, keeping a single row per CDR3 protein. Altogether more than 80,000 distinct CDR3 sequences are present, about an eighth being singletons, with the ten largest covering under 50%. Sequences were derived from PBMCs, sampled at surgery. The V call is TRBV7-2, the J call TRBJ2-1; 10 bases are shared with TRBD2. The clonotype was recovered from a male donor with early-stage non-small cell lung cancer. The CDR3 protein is CASSPRVLAGPYNEQFF. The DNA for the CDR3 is TGTGCCAGCAGCCCCCGAGTACTAGCGGGACCCTACAATGAGCAGTTCTTC.